This note documents a single T cell receptor beta chain sequence. These data originate in a study of T cells expressing NK-cell markers. Reanalyzing the 5' RACE reads, TCRdb keeps one entry per CDR3 protein, without DNA. Recorded for this sample: approximately 440,000 distinct CDR3 sequences. Germline V gene data show CDR1 as GTSNPN and CDR2 as SVGIG (reference sequence). The CDR3 covers 13 residues. The V and J genes are TRBV30 and TRBJ2-7; TCRdb designates TRBD1, a call that cannot be tested without DNA. The TCR comes from a woman between 45 and 60 years old in good health. Sequences were obtained from blood T cells: a sorted CD56 or NKG2C T cell subset, CD4+ or CD8+ T cells, or bulk PBMC T cells (not recorded which). The CDR3 loop is CAWGQGAIYEQYF.